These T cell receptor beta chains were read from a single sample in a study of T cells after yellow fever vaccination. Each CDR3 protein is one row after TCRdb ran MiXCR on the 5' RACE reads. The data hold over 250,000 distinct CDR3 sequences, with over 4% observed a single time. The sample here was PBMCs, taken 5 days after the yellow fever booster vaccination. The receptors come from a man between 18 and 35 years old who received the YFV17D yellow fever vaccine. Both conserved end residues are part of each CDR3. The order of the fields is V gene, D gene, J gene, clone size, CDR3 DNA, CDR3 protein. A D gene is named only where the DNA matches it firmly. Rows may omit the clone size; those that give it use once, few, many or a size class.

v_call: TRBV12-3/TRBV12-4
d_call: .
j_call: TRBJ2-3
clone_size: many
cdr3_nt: TGTGCCAGCAGTTTATTGGCTTCGACAGATACGCAGTATTTT
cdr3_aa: CASSLLASTDTQYF

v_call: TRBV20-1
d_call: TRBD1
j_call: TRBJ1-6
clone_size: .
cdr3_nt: TGCAGTGCTTTTTCCGGGACAGGGACAAATTCACCCCTCCACTTT
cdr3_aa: CSAFSGTGTNSPLHF

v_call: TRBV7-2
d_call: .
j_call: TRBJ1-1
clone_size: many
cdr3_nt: TGTGCCAGCAGCCCAGAACTGGGAACGATGAGAGCTTTCTTT
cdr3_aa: CASSPELGTMRAFF

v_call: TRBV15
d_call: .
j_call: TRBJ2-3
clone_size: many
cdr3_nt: TGTGCCACCAGCAGCGGCCCTCGCAGGTCCACAGATACGCAGTATTTT
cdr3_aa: CATSSGPRRSTDTQYF

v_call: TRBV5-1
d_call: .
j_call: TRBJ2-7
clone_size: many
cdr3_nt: TGCGCCAGCAGCTTGCTTGAACAGGGAAGCACCTACGAGCAGTACTTC
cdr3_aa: CASSLLEQGSTYEQYF

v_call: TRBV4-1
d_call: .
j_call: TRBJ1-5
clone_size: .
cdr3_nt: TGCGCCAGCAGCCAAGATGCGACGGCCCCGGGTCGTCGGCCCCAGCATTTT
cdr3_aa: CASSQDATAPGRRPQHF

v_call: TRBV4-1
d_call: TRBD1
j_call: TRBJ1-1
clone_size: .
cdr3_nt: TGCGCCAGCAGCCAAGGACAGGGTTTGGCCACTGAAGCTTTCTTT
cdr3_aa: CASSQGQGLATEAFF

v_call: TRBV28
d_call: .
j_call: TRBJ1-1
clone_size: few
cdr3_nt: TGTGCCAGCAGTTTACGACAGCATGAAGCTTTCTTT
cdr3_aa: CASSLRQHEAFF

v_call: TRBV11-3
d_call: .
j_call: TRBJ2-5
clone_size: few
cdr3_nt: TGTGCCAGCAGCGGACAAGTACGGGAGACCCAGTACTTC
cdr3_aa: CASSGQVRETQYF

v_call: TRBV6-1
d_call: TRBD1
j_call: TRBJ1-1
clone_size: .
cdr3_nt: TGTGCCAGCAGAGAACCGGGACAGGGGGCCGGGACTGAAGCTTTCTTT
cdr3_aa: CASREPGQGAGTEAFF

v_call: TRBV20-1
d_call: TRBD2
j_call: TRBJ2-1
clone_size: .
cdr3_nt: TGCAGTGCTTCTAGCGGGGGGCCCCAGTTCTTC
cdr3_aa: CSASSGGPQFF

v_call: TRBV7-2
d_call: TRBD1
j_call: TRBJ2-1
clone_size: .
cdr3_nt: TGTGCCAGCGGCCAGGGACAGGAAGTCTACAATGAGCAGTTCTTC
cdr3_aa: CASGQGQEVYNEQFF

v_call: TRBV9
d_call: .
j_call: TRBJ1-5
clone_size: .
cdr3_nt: TGTGCCAGCAGCAACGACAATAGCAATCAGCCCCAGCATTTT
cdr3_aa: CASSNDNSNQPQHF

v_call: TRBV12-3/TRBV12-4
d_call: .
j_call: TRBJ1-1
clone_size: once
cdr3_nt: TGTGCCAGCAGCCGGGACACACGGGAAGCTTTCTTT
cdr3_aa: CASSRDTREAFF

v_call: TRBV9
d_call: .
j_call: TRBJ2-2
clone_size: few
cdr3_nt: TGTGCCAGCAGCGTGGGGGTAGAGGGCTTTGTGACCGGGGAGCTGTTTTTT
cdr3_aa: CASSVGVEGFVTGELFF

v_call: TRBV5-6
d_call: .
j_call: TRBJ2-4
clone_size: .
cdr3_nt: TGTGCCAGCAGCTCGCTGGACCATCTAGCCAAAAACATTCAGTACTTC
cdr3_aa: CASSSLDHLAKNIQYF

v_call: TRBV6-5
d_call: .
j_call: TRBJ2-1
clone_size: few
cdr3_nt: TGTGCCAGCACCAGGGGAAGTGAGCAGTTCTTC
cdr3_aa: CASTRGSEQFF

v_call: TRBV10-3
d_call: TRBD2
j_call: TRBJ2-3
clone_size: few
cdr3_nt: TGTGCCATCAGCTCCCGGGGGGACACAGATACGCAGTATTTT
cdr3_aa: CAISSRGDTDTQYF

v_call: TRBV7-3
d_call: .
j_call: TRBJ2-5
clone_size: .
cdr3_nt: TGTGCCAGCAGCCCGAACCAAGAGACCCAGTACTTC
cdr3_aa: CASSPNQETQYF

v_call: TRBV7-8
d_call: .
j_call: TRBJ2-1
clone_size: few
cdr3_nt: TGTGCCAGCAGCCCGGGGGTGTACAATGAGCAGTTCTTC
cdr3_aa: CASSPGVYNEQFF

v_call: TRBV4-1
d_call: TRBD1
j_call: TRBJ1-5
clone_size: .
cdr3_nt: TGCGCCAGCAGCCACTGGACAGGCCCCAATCAGCCCCAGCATTTT
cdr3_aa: CASSHWTGPNQPQHF

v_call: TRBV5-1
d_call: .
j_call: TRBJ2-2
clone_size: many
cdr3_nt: TGCGCCAGCAGTTTACTGGTGAACACCGGGGAGCTGTTTTTT
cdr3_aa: CASSLLVNTGELFF

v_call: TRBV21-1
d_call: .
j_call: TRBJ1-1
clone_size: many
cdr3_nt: TGTGCCAGCAGCAAAGTCGGGGAAAACACTGAAGCTTTCTTT
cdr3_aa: CASSKVGENTEAFF

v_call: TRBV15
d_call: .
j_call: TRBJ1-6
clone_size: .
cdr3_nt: TGTGCCACCAGCAGACTACGGGAGGGTTCACCCCTCCACTTT
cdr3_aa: CATSRLREGSPLHF

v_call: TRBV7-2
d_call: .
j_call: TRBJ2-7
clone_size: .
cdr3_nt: TGTGCCAGCAGCTTCGGGGTCCCCTACGAGCAGTACTTC
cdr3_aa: CASSFGVPYEQYF

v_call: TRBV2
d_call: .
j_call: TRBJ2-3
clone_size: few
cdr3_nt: TGTGCCAGCAGTGCGGAGGGGAATACAGATACGCAGTATTTT
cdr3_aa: CASSAEGNTDTQYF

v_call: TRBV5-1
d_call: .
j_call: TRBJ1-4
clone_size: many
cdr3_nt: TGCGCCAGCAGCTTGGGGCAGGGTTCAACTAATGAAAAACTGTTTTTT
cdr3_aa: CASSLGQGSTNEKLFF

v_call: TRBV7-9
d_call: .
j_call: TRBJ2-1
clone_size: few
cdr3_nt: TGTGCCAGCAGCTTATCCGGGACTTATTCCTACAATGAGCAGTTCTTC
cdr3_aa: CASSLSGTYSYNEQFF

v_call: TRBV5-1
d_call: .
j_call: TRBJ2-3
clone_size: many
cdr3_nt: TGCGCCAGCAGCTCCCAGGGCGTCTGGGATACGCAGTATTTT
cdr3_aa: CASSSQGVWDTQYF

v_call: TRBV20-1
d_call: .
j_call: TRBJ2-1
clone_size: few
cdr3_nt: TGCAGTGCTAGAGGGGGCTCTGAGCAGTTCTTC
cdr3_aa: CSARGGSEQFF

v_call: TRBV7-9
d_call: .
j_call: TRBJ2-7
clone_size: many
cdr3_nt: TGTGCCAGCAGCTTAGAATGGACATCCTACGAGCAGTACTTC
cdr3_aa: CASSLEWTSYEQYF

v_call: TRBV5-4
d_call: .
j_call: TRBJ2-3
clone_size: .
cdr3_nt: TGTGCCAGCAGCCCAGGGGGGGGGTTATGGGATACGCAGTATTTT
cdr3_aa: CASSPGGGLWDTQYF

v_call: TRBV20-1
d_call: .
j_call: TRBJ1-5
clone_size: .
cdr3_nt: TGCAGTGCTAGACCAGCCAGCAATCAGCCCCAGCATTTT
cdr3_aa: CSARPASNQPQHF

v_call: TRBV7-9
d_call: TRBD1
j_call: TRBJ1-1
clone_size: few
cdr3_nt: TGTGCCAGCAGCCCGGGGACAGGACGGAACACTGAAGCTTTCTTT
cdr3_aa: CASSPGTGRNTEAFF

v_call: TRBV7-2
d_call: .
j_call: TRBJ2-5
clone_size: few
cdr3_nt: TGTGCCAGCAGCTTAGGTGTGGCTCAAGAGACCCAGTACTTC
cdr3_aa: CASSLGVAQETQYF

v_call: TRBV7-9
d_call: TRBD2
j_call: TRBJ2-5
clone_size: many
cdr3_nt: TGTGCCAGCAGCTCGACTAGCGGGGGTGGGACCCAGTACTTC
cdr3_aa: CASSSTSGGGTQYF

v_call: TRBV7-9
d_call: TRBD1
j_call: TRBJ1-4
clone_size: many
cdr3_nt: TGTGCCAGCAGCCCGGGACAGGGCAATGAAAAACTGTTTTTT
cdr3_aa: CASSPGQGNEKLFF

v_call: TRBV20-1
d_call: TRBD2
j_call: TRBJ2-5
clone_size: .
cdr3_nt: TGCAGTGTCCCTAAGCGGGGCCGGGAGACCCAGTACTTC
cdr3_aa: CSVPKRGRETQYF

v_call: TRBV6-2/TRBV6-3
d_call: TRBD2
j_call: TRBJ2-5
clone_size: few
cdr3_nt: TGTGCCAGCAGTGGGACTAGCGGGGCACATTCATTCTTC
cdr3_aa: CASSGTSGAHSFF

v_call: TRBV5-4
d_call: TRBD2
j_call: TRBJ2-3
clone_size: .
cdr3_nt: TGTGCCAGCAGCTCGGGTTGGACTAGCGGGGCAGGAACGCAGTATTTT
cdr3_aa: CASSSGWTSGAGTQYF

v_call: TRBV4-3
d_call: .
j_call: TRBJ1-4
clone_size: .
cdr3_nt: TGCGCCAGCGGAGCCTTGACTATGGATGAAAAACTGTTTTTT
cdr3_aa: CASGALTMDEKLFF

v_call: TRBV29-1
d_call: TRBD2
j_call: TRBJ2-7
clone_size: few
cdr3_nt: TGCAGCGTCTCCGGGACTAGCGGGGGGCGGTACGAGCAGTACTTC
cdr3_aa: CSVSGTSGGRYEQYF

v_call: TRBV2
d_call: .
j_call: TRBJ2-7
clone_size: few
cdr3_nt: TGTGCCAGCAGTGAAGCGCCCAGGGTCCACGAGCAGTACTTC
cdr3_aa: CASSEAPRVHEQYF

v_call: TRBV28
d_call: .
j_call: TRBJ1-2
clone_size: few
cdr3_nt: TGTGCCAGCAGATCAGGGCAGGAAGGTCGCTACACCTTC
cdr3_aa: CASRSGQEGRYTF

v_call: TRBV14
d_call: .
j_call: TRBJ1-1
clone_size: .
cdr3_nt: TGTGCCAGCAGCCCCCATCTGGCGCGGAACACTGAAGCTTTCTTT
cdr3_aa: CASSPHLARNTEAFF

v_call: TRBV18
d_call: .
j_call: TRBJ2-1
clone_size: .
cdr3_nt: TGTGCCAGCTCACCCCAAAACAGGGACAATGAGCAGTTCTTC
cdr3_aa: CASSPQNRDNEQFF

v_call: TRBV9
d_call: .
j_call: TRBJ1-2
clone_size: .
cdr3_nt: TGTGCCAGCAGCTCCCTCCCGGATCGAGGTGACTATGGCTACACCTTC
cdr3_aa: CASSSLPDRGDYGYTF

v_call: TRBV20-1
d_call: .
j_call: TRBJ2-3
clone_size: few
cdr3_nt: TGCAGTGCCCACTCCTGGGATACGCAGTATTTT
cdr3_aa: CSAHSWDTQYF